The T cell receptor beta chain described here comes from a study of cytotoxic CD8 clonotypes in ibrutinib-treated CLL. The overall study: Response specimens were obtained following a median treatment duration of approximately 12 months, with a range of 6 to 36.

This clone was seen once. About 2 micrograms of genomic DNA, which was extracted from cryopreserved PBMCs, served as the material used for the TCR beta libraries. CDR3 size: 17 residues. V lost 0 bases and J lost 2; bases outside the gene matches: 4. Germline CDR1 and CDR2: SGHRS and YFSETQ. Sequencing used immunoSEQ multiplex PCR; TCRdb keeps in-frame clones, though not all of them. The repertoire holds about 150,000 clones, with 79% as singletons. The source of this sequence is a human donor with chronic lymphocytic leukemia. The rearrangement joins TRBV5-1 to TRBJ2-5; 13 nucleotides agree with TRBD2. The source was PBMCs, collected after 12 months of ibrutinib treatment. The chain's CDR3 is CASSLVGLAGSQETQYF. The CDR3, as DNA: TGCGCCAGCAGCTTGGTGGGACTAGCGGGATCTCAAGAGACCCAGTACTTC.